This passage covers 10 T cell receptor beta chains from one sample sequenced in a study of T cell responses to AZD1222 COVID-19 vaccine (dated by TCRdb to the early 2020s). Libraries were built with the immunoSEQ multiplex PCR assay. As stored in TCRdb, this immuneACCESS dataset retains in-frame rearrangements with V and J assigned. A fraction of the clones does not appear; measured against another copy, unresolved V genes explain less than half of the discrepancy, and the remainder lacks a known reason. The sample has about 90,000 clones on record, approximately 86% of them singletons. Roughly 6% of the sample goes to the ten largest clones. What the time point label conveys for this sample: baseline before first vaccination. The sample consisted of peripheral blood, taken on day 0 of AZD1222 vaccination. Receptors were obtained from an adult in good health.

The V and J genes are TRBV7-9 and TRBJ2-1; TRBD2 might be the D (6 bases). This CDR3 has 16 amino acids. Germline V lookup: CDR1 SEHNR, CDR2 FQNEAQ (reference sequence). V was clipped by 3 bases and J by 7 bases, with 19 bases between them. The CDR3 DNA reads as TGTGCCAGCAGCTTGGGACTCGAACCACCAATTAATGAGCAGTTCTTC. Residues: CASSLGLEPPINEQFF.

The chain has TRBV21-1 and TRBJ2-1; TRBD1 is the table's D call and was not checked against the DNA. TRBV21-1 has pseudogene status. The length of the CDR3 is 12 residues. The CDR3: CASTGHDDEQFF. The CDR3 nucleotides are TGTGCCAGCACGGGACATGACGATGAGCAGTTCTTC.

The DNA of the CDR3 is TGTGCCAGCAGCGCACAGGGGGCGGTATCTAGTGAGCAGTTCTTC. It specifies CASSAQGAVSSEQFF. This chain uses TRBV5-4 with TRBJ2-1; 9 positions match TRBD1. This CDR3 comprises 15 residues. V dropped 4 bases and J dropped 9; count of bases not matched to a gene: 11. The V gene's germline CDR1 is SGHNT and CDR2 YYREEE (reference sequence).

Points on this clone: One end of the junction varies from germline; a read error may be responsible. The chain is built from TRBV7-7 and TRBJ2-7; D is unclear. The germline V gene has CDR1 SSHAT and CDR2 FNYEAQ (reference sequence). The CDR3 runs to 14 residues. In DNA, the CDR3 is TGTGCTAGCAGCCCCGGCGGCAGTTCCTACGAGCAGTACTTC. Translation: CASSPGGSSYEQYF. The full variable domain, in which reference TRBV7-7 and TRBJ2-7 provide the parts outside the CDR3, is GAGVSQSPRYKVTKRGQDVTLRCDPISSHATLYWYQQALGQGPEFLTYFNYEAQPDKSGLPSDRFSAERPEGSISTLTIQRTEQRDSAMYRCASSPGGSSYEQYFGPGTRLTVT.

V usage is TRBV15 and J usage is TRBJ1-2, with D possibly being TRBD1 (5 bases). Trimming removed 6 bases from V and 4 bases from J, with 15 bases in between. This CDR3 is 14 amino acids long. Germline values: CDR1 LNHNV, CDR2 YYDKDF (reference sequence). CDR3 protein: CATSPDSRSYGYTF. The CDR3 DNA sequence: TGTGCCACCAGTCCAGACAGCCGCTCCTATGGCTACACCTTC.

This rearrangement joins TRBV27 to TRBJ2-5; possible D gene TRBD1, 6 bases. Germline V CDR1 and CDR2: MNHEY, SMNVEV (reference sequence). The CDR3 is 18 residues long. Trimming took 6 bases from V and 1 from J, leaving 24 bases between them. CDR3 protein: CASRRLAGASGLQETQYF. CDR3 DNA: TGTGCCAGCAGACGCTTGGCAGGGGCTAGTGGTCTCCAAGAGACCCAGTACTTC.

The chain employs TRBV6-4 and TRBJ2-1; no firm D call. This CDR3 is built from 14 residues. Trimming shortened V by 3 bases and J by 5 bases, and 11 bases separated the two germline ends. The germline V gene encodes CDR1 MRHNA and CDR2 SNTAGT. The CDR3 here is CASSEGNRNNEQFF. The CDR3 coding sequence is TGTGCCAGCAGTGAAGGTAACCGAAACAATGAGCAGTTCTTC.

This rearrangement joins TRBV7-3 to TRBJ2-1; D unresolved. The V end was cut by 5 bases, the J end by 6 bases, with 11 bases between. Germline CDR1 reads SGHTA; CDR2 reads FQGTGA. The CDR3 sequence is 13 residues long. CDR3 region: CASSPYIINEQFF. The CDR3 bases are TGTGCCAGCAGCCCCTACATTATCAATGAGCAGTTCTTC. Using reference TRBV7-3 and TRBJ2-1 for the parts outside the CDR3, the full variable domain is GAGVSQTPSNKVTEKGKYVELRCDPISGHTALYWYRQSLGQGPEFLIYFQGTGAADDSGLPNDRFFAVRPEGSVSTLKIQRTERGDSAVYLCASSPYIINEQFFGPGTRLTVL.

The CDR3 loop reads CAWIPVGNTGELFF. In nucleotides, the CDR3 is TGTGCCTGGATCCCTGTCGGGAACACCGGGGAGCTGTTTTTT. This chain links TRBV30 with TRBJ2-2; no firm D call. V lost 4 bases and J 1 base, leaving 10 bases between the germline ends. Germline CDR1 GTSNPN, CDR2 SVGIG (reference sequence). CDR3 length: 14 residues.

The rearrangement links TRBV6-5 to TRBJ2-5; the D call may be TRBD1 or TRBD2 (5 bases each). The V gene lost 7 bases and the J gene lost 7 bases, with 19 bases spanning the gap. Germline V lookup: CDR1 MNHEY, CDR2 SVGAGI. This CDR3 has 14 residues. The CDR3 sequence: CASIKGAPGMTQYF. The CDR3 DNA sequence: TGTGCCAGCATCAAAGGGGCGCCGGGAATGACCCAGTACTTC.